A single T cell receptor beta chain is shown here with its context. This CDR3 is built from 16 residues. V lost 2 bases to trimming and J lost 2 bases; unmatched junction nucleotides: 4. Germline V gene lookup returns CDR1 MNHEY and CDR2 SMNVEV (reference sequence). The source of the sample is a study of blood T cell repertoires in COVID-19. On the study more broadly: The United States, Italy and Spain were the sources of the acute and convalescent COVID-19 samples. From T cells, B-cell-depleted T cells, or PBMCs came the material, which was cDNA or gDNA.

The data were produced by immunoSEQ multiplex PCR, yet TCRdb's version contains in-frame clones alone and is incomplete. Found here are 100,000 to 150,000 clones, about 81% of them singletons; the top ten hold roughly 17%. This chain connects TRBV27 to TRBJ1-3; 9 nucleotides line up with TRBD1. The sequenced material came from peripheral blood. The receptor was isolated from a woman aged 80 or over with acute or convalescent COVID-19. As DNA, the CDR3 is TGTGCCAGCAGTTTAACCGGGACAGGGACTGGAAACACCATATATTTT. Translated, it gives CASSLTGTGTGNTIYF.